This T cell receptor beta chain was sequenced for a study of T cells in women clearing cervical HPV infection. Looking at the study overall: Women with histologically confirmed HPV16-related CIN3 or worse, 2 with invasive cancer, served as cases. Overall study results and limits: Repertoire richness, not evenness, was significantly elevated in CIN3+ cases versus controls.

Cervical HPV DNA detected by MY09/MY11 PCR, typed by dot-blot. A word on this clone: Its specificity is unknown. At one of its ends the junction is not consistent with the germline gene, which may arise from a read error. The read terminates 3 residues before the CDR3 end, so the remaining end is supplied by the germline J gene.

Germline CDR1 reads SEHNR; CDR2 reads FQNEAQ (reference sequence). The CDR3 consists of 14 residues. Sequenced by immunoSEQ multiplex PCR; TCRdb stores in-frame clones only, minus some. In total, the table holds approximately 23,000 clones. The clonotype originates from a woman aged 18 to 75 with a cervical HPV16 infection that either progressed to CIN3+ or cleared (not recorded which). The source material was blood buffy coat. The chain has TRBV7-9 and TRBJ2-1; 10 bases line up with TRBD2. CDR3 residues: CANSLALAGSEQFF. CDR3 DNA (partial): TGTGCCAACAGCTTAGCACTAGCGGGAAGTGAG.